These 7 T cell receptor beta chains were sequenced from one sample in a study of cytotoxic CD8 clonotypes in ibrutinib-treated CLL. Using immunoSEQ multiplex PCR, the repertoire was profiled, and TCRdb retains in-frame clones only, with some absent. The table shows around 25,000 clones, with roughly 70% occurring only once. Sequenced material: PBMCs, taken after 24 months of ibrutinib treatment. The receptors shown here come from a human donor with chronic lymphocytic leukemia.

The chain employs TRBV25-1 and TRBJ1-6; no definite D call. Germline lookup yields CDR1 MGHDK and CDR2 SYGVNS. This CDR3 has 15 residues. Trimming took 3 bases from V and 4 from J, leaving 10 bases between them. CDR3 protein: CASSEPRGYNSPLHF. DNA for the CDR3: TGTGCCAGCAGTGAGCCGAGAGGGTATAATTCACCCCTCCACTTT.

V and J are TRBV5-6 and TRBJ2-5, with D possibly being TRBD2 (6 bases). Trimming took off 2 bases at V and 2 bases at J, with 13 bases between the two ends. In germline, CDR1 is SGHDT, CDR2 YYEEEE. The CDR3 sequence is 15 residues long. Here the CDR3 reads CASSLGGDGQETQYF. DNA for the CDR3: TGTGCCAGCAGCTTAGGAGGGGACGGACAAGAGACCCAGTACTTC.

In its sample, this clone was seen many times. The rearrangement joins TRBV18 to TRBJ2-2; D is possibly TRBD1 (6 bases). The CDR3 runs 15 residues. The germline CDR1 and CDR2 sequences are KGHSH and LQKENI. Trimming shortened V by 3 bases and J by 4 bases, and 12 bases separated the two germline ends. CDR3 bases: TGTGCCAGCTCACCGACGGGACACACCACCGGGGAGCTGTTTTTT. It codes for CASSPTGHTTGELFF.

The table lists this clone with a few counts. The chain joins TRBV30 to TRBJ2-3; D is unclear. The CDR3 totals 13 residues. CDR1 and CDR2 from the germline V gene are GTSNPN and SVGIG (reference sequence). Trimming pared 0 bases from V and 5 bases from J, leaving 9 bases between. The CDR3 sequence is CAWSVKVLDTQYF. CDR3 coding DNA: TGTGCCTGGAGTGTAAAGGTTTTAGATACGCAGTATTTT.

This sequence joins TRBV5-4 and TRBJ2-6; D gene uncertain. Trimming left V 5 bases short and J 4 bases short, with 10 bases between. Germline values: CDR1 SGHNT, CDR2 YYREEE (reference sequence). The CDR3 extends over 14 amino acids. CDR3 sequence: CASRGLTGANVLTF. The CDR3 DNA sequence: TGTGCCAGCAGGGGTCTTACCGGGGCCAACGTCCTGACTTTC.

This clone has a handful of counts. CDR3 bases: TGTGCCAGCAGGCTCGGCCGGGACTACCACACAGATACGCAGTATTTT. This encodes CASRLGRDYHTDTQYF. J is TRBJ2-3 and V is TRBV5-4; 7 bases map to TRBD2. The J segment lost 2 bases and the V segment lost 5 bases, leaving 11 bases of the junction unmatched. From germline, CDR1 is SGHNT and CDR2 YYREEE (reference sequence). The CDR3 has 16 residues.

The V and J genes are TRBV5-4 and TRBJ2-4, with 14 bases identical to TRBD2. The length of the CDR3 is 17 residues. Trimming at V came to 2 bases and at J to 9 bases, leaving 10 bases not matched to a gene. Germline V gene sequence: CDR1 SGHNT, CDR2 YYREEE (reference sequence). The CDR3 nucleotides are TGTGCCAGCAGCTTAGAGGGACTAGCGGGGGTCCGGGGCATTCAGTACTTC. This sequence encodes CASSLEGLAGVRGIQYF.